The present T cell receptor (beta chain) was sequenced within a study of blood T cell repertoires in COVID-19. Study in general: Collection of acute and convalescent COVID-19 samples took place in the United States, Italy and Spain. T cells, B-cell-depleted T cells, or PBMCs supplied cDNA or gDNA.

The germline gives CDR1 LGHDT, CDR2 YNNKEL (reference sequence). V was pared by 1 base and J by 2 bases, with 6 bases of the junction left unmatched. There are 16 residues in the CDR3. This clone was detected only a few times. In the authors' methods: Reference gene primer amplification yielded estimated nucleated cell counts. TCRdb keeps only in-frame clones here, not all; method: immunoSEQ multiplex PCR. V, J and clone size were drawn from that table, and D and trimming were deduced from the DNA. This table has 200,000 to 250,000 clones, 80% to 90% appearing once. The chain recombines TRBV3-1 (or the pseudogene TRBV3-2) with TRBJ2-7; 9 bases map to TRBD2. The sample was peripheral blood. This sequence originates from a woman of 80 years or more with acute or convalescent COVID-19. The CDR3 loop is CASSQVPSGVPYEQYF. As DNA, the CDR3 is TGTGCCAGCAGCCAAGTACCTAGCGGGGTTCCCTACGAGCAGTACTTC.